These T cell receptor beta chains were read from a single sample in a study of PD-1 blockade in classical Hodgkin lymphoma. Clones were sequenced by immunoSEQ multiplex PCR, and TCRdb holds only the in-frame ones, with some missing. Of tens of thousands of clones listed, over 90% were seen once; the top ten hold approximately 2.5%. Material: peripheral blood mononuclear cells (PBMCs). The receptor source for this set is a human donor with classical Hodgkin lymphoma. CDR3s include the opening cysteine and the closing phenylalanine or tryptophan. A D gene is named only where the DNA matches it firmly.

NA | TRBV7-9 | CASSLDSPGLNNEQFF
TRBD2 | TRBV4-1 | CASSQEPAGGYYSTDTQYF
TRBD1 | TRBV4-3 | CASSPGTGSTDTQYF
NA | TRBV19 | CASSTDGNTGELFF
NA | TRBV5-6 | CASSLERAGNTIYF
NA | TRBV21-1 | CASSKGYGPPGGEKLFF
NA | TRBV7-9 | CASSPPPSPYNEQFF
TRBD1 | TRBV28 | CASRYVSQGADYGYTF
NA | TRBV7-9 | CASSLYQGGSYNEQFF
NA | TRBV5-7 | CASSVTSEVTYGYTF
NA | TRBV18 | CASSPGSRTAIYGYTF
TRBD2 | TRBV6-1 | CASSERWASGGALPDTQYF
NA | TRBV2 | CASSPQGGFYEQYF
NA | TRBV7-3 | CASSHRWAGINTDTQYF
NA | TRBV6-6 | CASSPRQGHGNEQFF
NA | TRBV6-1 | CASSEVTTHNYGYTF
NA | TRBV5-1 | CASSLGWGMDQETQYF
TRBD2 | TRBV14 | CASSQAWITSATDTQYF
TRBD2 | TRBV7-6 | CASSLVGGVSYNEQFF
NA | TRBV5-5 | CASSSYGTPSSYNEQFF
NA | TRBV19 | CASSPSWRTEAFF
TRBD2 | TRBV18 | CASTPAGGGGDTQYF
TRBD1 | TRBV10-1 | CASSADRARGEKLFF
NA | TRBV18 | CASSPDGVYGYTF